The source of this TCR beta chain is a study of tumor-infiltrating lymphocytes in primary liver carcinoma. Remarks on this clonotype: Compared with germline, one end of the junction differs, possibly owing to a read error.

Synthesis of TCR beta cDNA was carried out from 450 to 650 ng total RNA with a constant-region primer. Modified slightly, ARM-PCR produced TCR beta libraries over three nested multiplex PCR rounds. Researchers ran the first two PCR rounds for roughly 10 cycles each with TRBV1-TRBV30 forward primers and a C-beta reverse primer. TCRdb re-analysed the multiplex PCR reads in MiXCR, keeping a single row per CDR3 protein. The sample holds around 35,000 distinct CDR3 sequences, 75% seen once. RNA and DNA were co-extracted from about 20-30 mg of unsorted bulk tissue. The cohort consisted of patients whose primary liver carcinoma was surgically resected. This CDR3 is built from 12 residues. Germline V lookup: CDR1 LNHDA, CDR2 SQIVND (reference sequence).

This sequence was found in a man in his forties or fifties with primary liver carcinoma and hepatitis B virus infection. Material for sequencing was tumor-adjacent normal liver tissue. The chain has TRBV19 and TRBJ1-1; weak D call: TRBD1 (6 bases). The CDR3 loop reads CACSTGIAEAFF. The CDR3 nucleotides read TGTGCCTGTAGTACAGGGATCGCTGAAGCTTTCTTT.